The 11 T cell receptor beta chains presented below share a single source sample, sequenced in a study of blood T cell repertoires in COVID-19 (dated by TCRdb to 2019 to 2021). The library relied on the immunoSEQ multiplex PCR assay. Sourced from immuneACCESS, this table was stored by TCRdb with only in-frame sequences that have V and J called. A share of the clones is absent; for the studies checked, an unresolved V gene accounts for under half, and the remainder has no known explanation. The sample table records under 350,000 clones; around 86% of these occur just once. Approximately 4.6% of the sample is taken by the ten largest. The sample was PBMCs or T cells enriched from blood (not recorded which). The receptors originated from a woman in her forties with acute COVID-19.

This chain connects TRBV3-1 (or the pseudogene TRBV3-2) to TRBJ2-3, with 14 bases aligning to TRBD2. V lost 1 base and J lost 8; bases outside the gene matches: 23. Germline CDR1 is LGHDT and CDR2 is YNNKEL (reference sequence). CDR3 length: 22 amino acids. The CDR3 bases are TGTGCCAGCAGCCAAGCTACCGGAGGGGGGAAGACTAGCGGGAGGGCCCGGGGTACGCAGTATTTT. The encoded protein is CASSQATGGGKTSGRARGTQYF.

The rearrangement links TRBV18 to TRBJ1-1; D gene ambiguous. Trimming left V 2 bases short and J 1 base short, with 8 bases between. The CDR3 contains 14 residues. The germline V gene encodes CDR1 KGHSH and CDR2 LQKENI. The CDR3 coding sequence is TGTGCCAGCTCACCAGGACTTGCGAACACTGAAGCTTTCTTT. This translates into CASSPGLANTEAFF.

The chain recombines TRBV5-1 with TRBJ2-2; D uncertain. The CDR3 is 13 residues long. The ends were cut back, 0 bases at V and 6 bases at J, with 6 bases in the middle. In germline, CDR1 is SGHRS, CDR2 YFSETQ. The CDR3 sequence: CASSLDWPGELFF. The CDR3, as DNA: TGCGCCAGCAGCTTGGATTGGCCCGGGGAGCTGTTTTTT. Supplemented by reference TRBV5-1 and TRBJ2-2, the full variable domain reads KAGVTQTPRYLIKTRGQQVTLSCSPISGHRSVSWYQQTPGQGLQFLFEYFSETQRNKGNFPGRFSGRQFSNSRSEMNVSTLELGDSALYLCASSLDWPGELFFGEGSRLTVL.

The chain has TRBV27 and TRBJ2-7; TRBD1 might be the D (6 bases). CDR1 is MNHEY, CDR2 SMNVEV, per germline (reference sequence). The CDR3 covers 14 residues. V gave up 3 bases and J gave up 0 bases, with 9 bases separating them. The CDR3 DNA reads TGTGCCAGCAGTTTCGACAGGAGCTCCTACGAGCAGTACTTC. Its protein product is CASSFDRSSYEQYF.

The chain combines TRBV6-5 with TRBJ1-5, with D uncertain. This CDR3 region has 15 residues. Trimming removed 3 bases from V and 4 bases from J, with 13 bases in between. CDR1 and CDR2 (germline): MNHEY, SVGAGI. CDR3 DNA: TGTGCCAGCAGTTATGCGAGCGGAGGTAATCAGCCCCAGCATTTT. This encodes CASSYASGGNQPQHF.

CDR3 DNA: TGTGCCAGCAGTTTTTCGGGACAGGGGTACATTCAGTACTTC. This encodes CASSFSGQGYIQYF. This chain connects TRBV27 to TRBJ2-4, with 10 bases that match TRBD1. Germline V gene lookup returns CDR1 MNHEY and CDR2 SMNVEV (reference sequence). The CDR3 length is 14 residues. J was trimmed by 8 bases and V by 3 bases; bases with no gene match: 4.

With regard to this clone: The sample contains more than one DNA sequence encoding this CDR3. V and J are TRBV28 and TRBJ2-1, with 7 bases lining up with TRBD2. The CDR3 spans 16 residues. Losses at the gene ends were 6 bases for V and 0 bases for J; bases not matched to a gene: 8. CDR1 is MDHEN and CDR2 is SYDVKM in the germline V gene. DNA of the CDR3: TGTGCCAGCAGCCCCCCTAGCGGTAGCTCCTACAATGAGCAGTTCTTC. It codes for CASSPPSGSSYNEQFF.

The chain has TRBV6-5 and TRBJ1-1; 7 nucleotides match TRBD1. This CDR3 has 14 amino acids. V was pared by 0 bases and J by 10 bases, with 8 bases of the junction left unmatched. Germline V gives CDR1 MNHEY, CDR2 SVGAGI. CDR3 in amino acids: CASSYSTGSRAAFF. The CDR3 DNA follows: TGTGCCAGCAGTTACTCGACAGGGTCGAGGGCAGCTTTCTTT.

DNA of the CDR3: TGTGCCTGGACGGGCAATCAGCCCCAGCATTTT. This sequence encodes CAWTGNQPQHF. The chain couples TRBV30 to TRBJ1-5; no clear D gene. CDR1 and CDR2 (germline): GTSNPN, SVGIG (reference sequence). The CDR3 spans 11 residues. The ends were cut back, 4 bases at V and 2 bases at J, with 3 bases in the middle.

The chain uses TRBV7-2 and TRBJ1-1; D ambiguous. Germline loops: CDR1 SGHTA, CDR2 FQGNSA. Deletions cut 3 bases from V and 8 bases from J, with 16 bases between. The CDR3 contains 14 residues. The CDR3 nucleotides are TGTGCCAGCAGCTTGCCTCAAAGTTGGAGAGAAGCTTTCTTT. Translated, it gives CASSLPQSWREAFF.

The V and J genes are TRBV7-8 and TRBJ2-7; 9 nucleotides line up with TRBD1. Germline-derived CDR1 and CDR2 are SGHVS and FQNEAQ. The CDR3 spans 15 residues. V gave up 5 bases and J gave up 5 bases; unmatched junction bases: 10. The CDR3 sequence: CASSATGGTFDEQYF. CDR3 DNA sequence: TGTGCCAGCAGCGCAACAGGGGGCACCTTCGACGAGCAGTACTTC.